Following are 23 T cell receptor beta chains from one sample sequenced in a study of cytomegalovirus exposure and HLA in healthy donors. Use of 60 Vbeta and 13 Jbeta primers characterized the PCR. Produced via immunoSEQ multiplex PCR; TCRdb's table is partial and in-frame only. The listing records approximately 80,000 clones. Source material: PBMCs. The receptor set was obtained from a man aged 18 to 30 in good health and CMV-seropositive.

The J gene is TRBJ1-2, the V gene TRBV28; tentatively, D is TRBD1 (6 bases). From germline, CDR1 is MDHEN and CDR2 SYDVKM. V was trimmed by 6 bases and J by 8 bases, leaving 10 bases between them. The CDR3 runs 11 residues. Here the CDR3 DNA reads TGTGCCAGCAGACGAGGGGGAGGCTACACCTTC. This translates into CASRRGGGYTF.

The chain recombines TRBV18 with TRBJ1-5; D is unresolved. V lost 1 base to trimming and J lost 2 bases, with 12 bases between them. The CDR3 is made up of 16 amino acids. Germline V gene lookup returns CDR1 KGHSH and CDR2 LQKENI. The CDR3 DNA follows: TGTGCCAGCTCACCACGTTCGAAGGGAGGCAATCAGCCCCAGCATTTT. This encodes CASSPRSKGGNQPQHF.

The chain uses TRBV28 and TRBJ1-2; TRBD1 matches at 10 bases. Looked up from germline, CDR1 is MDHEN and CDR2 is SYDVKM. The CDR3 is 13 residues long. J was trimmed by 6 bases and V by 6 bases; bases with no gene match: 4. This CDR3 reads CASSLGTGDGYTF. In DNA, the CDR3 is TGTGCCAGCAGCCTTGGGACAGGGGATGGCTACACCTTC.

The rearrangement joins TRBV4-1 to TRBJ1-6; weak D call: TRBD1 (6 bases). Trimming left V 1 base short and J 10 bases short, with 11 bases between. CDR3 length: 14 amino acids. The germline V gene encodes CDR1 MGHRA and CDR2 YSYEKL. CDR3 residues: CASSQGQVNSPLHF. DNA for the CDR3: TGCGCCAGCAGCCAAGGACAGGTGAACTCACCCCTCCACTTT.

The chain carries TRBV2 and TRBJ1-2; 8 positions match TRBD1. CDR3 length equals 15 residues. Per the germline V gene, CDR1 is SNHLY and CDR2 is FYNNEI. Trimming removed 6 bases from V and 5 bases from J; junction bases left unmatched: 11. The CDR3 DNA reads TGTGCCAGCAGCCAGGACAGGGTAGAACTATATGGCTACACCTTC. This sequence encodes CASSQDRVELYGYTF.

This chain uses TRBV6-1 with TRBJ2-5, with D tentatively TRBD2 (6 bases). The assigned J gene may be wrong: the sequence end matches TRBJ2-7 better. CDR3 size: 15 residues. Per the germline V gene, CDR1 is MNHNS and CDR2 is SASEGT. The CDR3: CASSGRGGAPYEQYF. CDR3 nucleotides: TGTGCCAGCAGTGGGCGGGGTGGTGCCCCCTACGAGCAGTACTTC.

The rearrangement joins TRBV2 to TRBJ1-5; a weak D match, TRBD1 (6 bases). The length of the CDR3 is 19 residues. Germline CDR1 reads SNHLY; CDR2 reads FYNNEI. V was shortened by 10 bases and J by 2 bases, with 30 bases between the two germline ends. The CDR3 loop is CATCNFPGHVTRGNQPQHF. Written as DNA, the CDR3 is TGTGCCACCTGCAATTTTCCGGGACACGTAACCCGTGGCAATCAGCCCCAGCATTTT.

As to this clone: The same CDR3 also results from other DNA sequences found in this sample. V is TRBV28 and J is TRBJ1-1, with D unresolved. Trimming took 6 bases from V and 3 from J, leaving 8 bases between them. Germline CDR1 MDHEN, CDR2 SYDVKM. CDR3 length: 12 amino acids. The CDR3 bases are TGTGCCAGCAGCCCCCGGGACACTGAAGCTTTCTTT. Translation: CASSPRDTEAFF.

The V and J genes are TRBV5-6 and TRBJ1-2, with D maybe TRBD1 (5 bases). Trimming shortened V by 4 bases and J by 8 bases, and 12 bases separated the two germline ends. CDR1 and CDR2 (germline): SGHDT, YYEEEE. The CDR3 extends over 12 amino acids. The CDR3 is CASSGAGKGYTF. The CDR3 DNA follows: TGTGCCAGCAGCGGGGCAGGGAAGGGCTACACCTTC.

This rearrangement joins TRBV19 to TRBJ1-5, with D possibly TRBD1 on 5 matching bases. Trimming left V 4 bases short and J 4 bases short, with 8 bases between. The CDR3 is 13 residues long. Germline loops: CDR1 LNHDA, CDR2 SQIVND (reference sequence). Here the CDR3 DNA reads TGTGCCAGTAGTACTCAGGGTAATCAGCCCCAGCATTTT. It yields the protein CASSTQGNQPQHF.

The genes are TRBV9 and TRBJ2-3; 10 bases agree with TRBD2. The CDR3 is 14 residues long. Germline V gene sequence: CDR1 SGDLS, CDR2 YYNGEE. The V segment lost 8 bases and the J segment 5 bases; nucleotides outside the gene matches: 8. The CDR3 region is CASSSSSGGDTQYF. CDR3 DNA: TGTGCCAGTTCTAGTTCTAGCGGGGGAGATACGCAGTATTTT.

V gene TRBV28 combines with J gene TRBJ1-2, with D possibly matching TRBD1 (6 bases). CDR1 is MDHEN and CDR2 is SYDVKM in the germline V gene. V lost 10 bases, J lost 7 bases, and 13 bases lay in between. The CDR3 totals 11 residues. The CDR3, as DNA: TGTGCCACCCAGGGGTTCCGTGGCTACACCTTC. Its protein is CATQGFRGYTF.

The J gene is TRBJ2-7, the V gene TRBV19; possibly TRBD2 for D (5 bases). CDR1 and CDR2 (germline): LNHDA, SQIVND (reference sequence). The CDR3 covers 14 residues. V dropped 4 bases and J dropped 0 bases, with 10 bases sitting between them. In DNA form, the CDR3 reads TGTGCCAGTAGTACCCTAGGGAGCTCCTACGAGCAGTACTTC. Translated: CASSTLGSSYEQYF.

The rearrangement uses TRBV11-2 and TRBJ2-7, with TRBD2 as a possible D gene (5 bases). Trimming pared 4 bases from V and 3 bases from J, leaving 19 bases between. CDR3 length: 16 residues. Germline-derived CDR1 and CDR2 are SGHAT and FQNNGV. Written as DNA, the CDR3 is TGTGCCAGCAGCTCTATCCTAGCTGACGCGGGCTACGAGCAGTACTTC. It encodes CASSSILADAGYEQYF.

CDR3 DNA: TGCGCCAGTTTACAGGGTATCGATTACACTGAAGCTTTCTTT. Its translation: CASLQGIDYTEAFF. This chain joins TRBV10-2 and TRBJ1-1, with D maybe TRBD1 (6 bases). The CDR3 has 14 amino acids. The germline CDR1 and CDR2 sequences are WSHSY and SAAADI. Trimming took off 9 bases at V and 3 bases at J, with 17 bases between the two ends.

The rearrangement joins TRBV4-1 to TRBJ1-1; 8 nucleotides align to TRBD1. The CDR3 has 15 residues. Germline V gene sequence: CDR1 MGHRA, CDR2 YSYEKL. The V gene end was trimmed by 4 bases and the J gene end by 3 bases; junction bases not matched to a gene: 7. Written as DNA, the CDR3 is TGCGCCAGCAGCCCCCCCGACAGGGGTTACACTGAAGCTTTCTTT. Amino acids: CASSPPDRGYTEAFF.

The J gene is TRBJ2-1, the V gene TRBV5-6, with 7 positions matching TRBD1. CDR1 and CDR2 (germline): SGHDT, YYEEEE. CDR3 length equals 13 residues. The trim removed 4 bases at V and 4 bases at J, leaving 2 bases unmatched. CDR3 sequence: CASSRDSYNEQFF. Here the CDR3 DNA reads TGTGCCAGCAGCCGGGACAGTTACAATGAGCAGTTCTTC.

About this clone itself: One end of the junction does not line up with germline, which may come from a read error. This chain links TRBV13 with TRBJ2-7, with D possibly matching TRBD1 (6 bases). Germline assignment: CDR1 PRHDT and CDR2 FYEKMQ (reference sequence). CDR3 size: 14 residues. The CDR3, as DNA: TGTGCCAGCAGCTTTGGGGACACCTCCCACGAGCAGTACTTC. As protein: CASSFGDTSHEQYF.

The chain uses TRBV29-1 and TRBJ2-2, with 9 bases identical to TRBD1. In germline, CDR1 is SQVTM, CDR2 ANQGSEA. The CDR3 consists of 13 residues. Trimming removed 6 bases from V and 9 bases from J; junction bases left unmatched: 8. CDR3 DNA sequence: TGCAGCGTCCCGGGACAGGGAGGGAGGGAGCTGTTTTTT. Translating gives CSVPGQGGRELFF.

The genes are TRBV9 and TRBJ2-3; D might be TRBD2 (6 bases). Looked up from germline, CDR1 is SGDLS and CDR2 is YYNGEE. Trimming shortened V by 6 bases and J by 3 bases, and 17 bases separated the two germline ends. The CDR3 spans 15 residues. CDR3 in amino acids: CASTNGDFGTDTQYF. The DNA for the CDR3 is TGTGCCAGCACCAACGGGGACTTCGGGACAGATACGCAGTATTTT. Together with reference TRBV9 and TRBJ2-3, the CDR3 gives the full variable domain: DSGVTQTPKHLITATGQRVTLRCSPRSGDLSVYWYQQSLDQGLQFLIQYYNGEERAKGNILERFSAQQFPDLHSELNLSSLELGDSALYFCASTNGDFGTDTQYFGPGTRLTVL.

The chain recombines TRBV29-1 with TRBJ1-2, with D possibly TRBD1 on 5 matching bases. Per the germline V gene, CDR1 is SQVTM and CDR2 is ANQGSEA. This CDR3 contains 12 residues. Trimming stripped 6 bases from V and 4 bases from J, with 12 bases between. CDR3 sequence reads: CSVIAGIYGYTF. CDR3 in DNA: TGCAGCGTAATCGCAGGGATCTATGGCTACACCTTC.

The chain is built from TRBV18 and TRBJ1-1, with D hard to call. V lost 2 bases, J lost 1 base, and 5 bases lay in between. Germline values: CDR1 KGHSH, CDR2 LQKENI. The length of the CDR3 is 13 residues. In DNA, the CDR3 is TGTGCCAGCTCACCAGCCGGGAACACTGAAGCTTTCTTT. It encodes CASSPAGNTEAFF.

V and J are TRBV29-1 and TRBJ2-5; a weak D match, TRBD1 (7 bases). The CDR3 spans 14 residues. CDR1 and CDR2 (germline): SQVTM, ANQGSEA. V lost 4 bases, J lost 2 bases, and 14 bases lay in between. CDR3 loop: CSVGQGGLQETQYF. The CDR3 nucleotides read TGCAGCGTTGGACAGGGAGGACTGCAAGAGACCCAGTACTTC.